This paragraph covers one T cell receptor (beta chain) sequence. The antigen is undetermined. PCR involved 60 Vbeta and 13 Jbeta primers. The method was immunoSEQ multiplex PCR; TCRdb's version includes in-frame clones alone and lacks a portion of them. The table has about 250,000 clones, about 80% seen once. CDR1 and CDR2 from the germline V gene are MDHEN and SYDVKM. The trim removed 4 bases at V and 2 bases at J, leaving 5 bases unmatched. This CDR3 has 15 residues. These data originate in a study of cytomegalovirus exposure and HLA in healthy donors. Study findings and constraints: Upon later analysis, TCR association rates were observed to vary by HLA locus, being highest for DRB1 and lowest for HLA-C. The study listed some 160 cytomegalovirus-associated TCR beta chains. In vitro assays verified that a few CMV-associated chains recognized CMV antigens specifically. In a later analysis, compared with equally common non-associated chains, HLA-associated beta chains were more expanded.

The material sequenced was PBMCs. The chain combines TRBV28 with TRBJ2-7; 10 bases are shared with TRBD1. The TCR originated in a girl aged 2-10 years in good health and CMV-seronegative. This CDR3 is CASSSGQGTPYEQYF. The CDR3 nucleotides are TGTGCCAGCAGTTCGGGACAGGGGACTCCCTACGAGCAGTACTTC.